Following are 7 T cell receptor beta chains from one sample sequenced in a study of radiation and T cells in renal cell carcinoma. This table comes from immunoSEQ multiplex PCR, and its TCRdb copy is limited to in-frame clones, with some not included. The table has about 49,000 clones, 65% to 90% seen once. The time point here: baseline pretreatment blood. The treatment is: 15 Gy SBRT to primary tumor, nephrectomy 4 weeks later. The source material was blood, sampled from a patient whose treatment included radiotherapy and nephrectomy. The receptors were sampled from a woman between 65 and 79 years old with renal cell carcinoma.

This clone was counted between two and nine times. The chain carries TRBV4-1 and TRBJ2-3, with D possibly being TRBD2 (6 bases). Germline CDR1 reads MGHRA; CDR2 reads YSYEKL. The CDR3 runs 17 residues. V lost 0 bases to trimming and J lost 0 bases, with 13 bases between them. CDR3 nucleotides: TGCGCCAGCAGCCAAGATGTAGCGGTTATTAGCACAGATACGCAGTATTTT. Translating it yields CASSQDVAVISTDTQYF.

The gene calls are TRBV6-5 and TRBJ2-7; 8 bases agree with TRBD1. The ends lost 10 bases at V and 4 bases at J; junction bases unmatched: 9. There are 13 residues in the CDR3. The germline gives CDR1 MNHEY, CDR2 SVGAGI. This chain's CDR3 is CATSGTGLYEQYF. CDR3 sequence (DNA): TGTGCCACCTCCGGGACAGGCCTATACGAGCAGTACTTC.

The genes are TRBV15 and TRBJ1-5, with D unclear. The germline V gene has CDR1 LNHNV and CDR2 YYDKDF (reference sequence). The V and J ends lost 0 bases and 7 bases respectively, with 13 bases between them. There are 15 residues in the CDR3. CDR3 residues: CATSRDVGNGQPQHF. The CDR3 region has the DNA TGTGCCACCAGCAGAGATGTCGGGAACGGGCAGCCCCAGCATTTT.

This clone is a singleton in its sample. A junction boundary mismatches the germline segment, possibly from a read error. The V gene is TRBV6-5, the J gene TRBJ2-7; D gene uncertain. The germline CDR1 and CDR2 sequences are MNHEY and SVGAGI. The CDR3 runs 13 residues. The CDR3 region is CASSSRPSDEQYF. Here the CDR3 DNA reads TGTGCCAGCAGTTCCCGACCCTCCGACGAGCAGTACTTC.

The J gene is TRBJ2-6, the V gene TRBV10-3; tentatively, D is TRBD1 (6 bases). V lost 3 bases and J lost 1, with 16 bases in between. This CDR3 region has 18 residues. Germline V lookup: CDR1 ENHRY, CDR2 SYGVKD. The CDR3 here is CAISDRGESGSGANVLTF. The CDR3 coding sequence is TGTGCCATCAGTGACAGGGGCGAATCAGGGTCTGGGGCCAACGTCCTGACTTTC.

This chain joins TRBV9 and TRBJ1-2; TRBD1 aligns across 7 bases. The CDR3 consists of 15 residues. Germline V gene sequence: CDR1 SGDLS, CDR2 YYNGEE. V lost 0 bases, J lost 5 bases, and 7 bases stayed unmatched. CDR3 DNA sequence: TGTGCCAGCAGCGTAGAGCCAGGGGGTGGGTATGGCTACACCTTC. This gives the protein CASSVEPGGGYGYTF.

V is TRBV30 and J is TRBJ1-5; a possible D gene is TRBD1 (5 bases). CDR1 and CDR2 from the germline V gene are GTSNPN and SVGIG (reference sequence). This CDR3 spans 15 amino acids. Trimming pared 2 bases from V and 2 bases from J, leaving 13 bases between. The CDR3 loop is CAWSSGLGGNQPQHF. CDR3 nucleotides: TGTGCCTGGAGTTCCGGGCTGGGGGGCAATCAGCCCCAGCATTTT.